This T cell receptor beta chain originates from a study of T cells in Graves' hyperthyroidism and ophthalmopathy. Overall study context: Peripheral blood was secured at the point of initial diagnosis, before any treatment.

V was pared by 3 bases and J by 3 bases, with 18 bases of the junction left unmatched. CDR3 size: 20 residues. Amplified TCR beta CDR3 regions came from RNA transcripts. HTBI primers were employed in a first-round RT-PCR of the TCR CDR3. In TCRdb, the multiplex PCR reads were re-called with MiXCR into one record per CDR3 protein. The data hold about 400,000 distinct CDR3 sequences, with 15% observed a single time. Patients aged 18 to 65 with hyperthyroidism were newly diagnosed, with duration under 2 months. This clonotype was detected only a few times. Its cognate antigen is unknown. General study points: Ophthalmopathy stood apart from stable hyperthyroidism in a 13 V-J model.

This TCR came from a woman in her 30s with Graves' hyperthyroidism. The V call is TRBV12-3 or TRBV12-4, the J call TRBJ2-1; 9 nucleotides match TRBD2. What was sequenced was blood. CDR3 bases: TGTGCCAGCAGTTTCAAGGTAGCGGGAGTCGCTTTTGGTCGCTACAATGAGCAGTTCTTC. Its protein product is CASSFKVAGVAFGRYNEQFF.